The 15 T cell receptor beta chains below come from one sample, sequenced in a study of blood T cell repertoires in COVID-19. Some clones are missing from TCRdb's copy, which holds only in-frame ones; the method was immunoSEQ multiplex PCR. The repertoire includes about 210,000 clones, about 83% of them detected once, and 7.5% to 8% sits in the top ten. The sequenced sample consisted of peripheral blood. Receptors originate from a woman aged 45-60 years with active or convalescent COVID-19.

This chain joins TRBV5-1 and TRBJ2-7; 9 positions match TRBD1. This CDR3 has 16 residues. Per the germline V gene, CDR1 is SGHRS and CDR2 is YFSETQ. V shed 0 bases, J shed 2 bases, and the junction held 6 bases outside the gene matches. Here the CDR3 reads CASSLALGTGTYEQYF. In DNA form, the CDR3 reads TGCGCCAGCAGCTTGGCCTTAGGGACAGGGACCTACGAGCAGTACTTC.

The chain recombines TRBV7-9 with TRBJ2-7, with D possibly matching TRBD2 (5 bases). This CDR3 region has 14 residues. The germline gives CDR1 SEHNR, CDR2 FQNEAQ (reference sequence). V lost 3 bases and J lost 2, with 11 bases in between. The CDR3 DNA sequence: TGTGCCAGCAGCTTTGGGAGTCCCCCCTACGAGCAGTACTTC. Its protein product is CASSFGSPPYEQYF.

The V gene is TRBV27, the J gene TRBJ1-1, with 10 bases matching TRBD1. J lost 0 bases, V lost 3 bases, and 10 bases had no gene match. Looked up from germline, CDR1 is MNHEY and CDR2 is SMNVEV (reference sequence). The CDR3 totals 18 residues. This chain's CDR3 is CASSLGIRTGGLNTEAFF. The CDR3 DNA is TGTGCCAGCAGTTTGGGGATCAGGACAGGGGGTCTGAACACTGAAGCTTTCTTT.

V is TRBV19 and J is TRBJ2-3, with a tentative D call TRBD2 (6 bases). The CDR3 totals 15 residues. Trimming stripped 4 bases from V and 1 base from J, with 12 bases between. The germline CDR1 and CDR2 sequences are LNHDA and SQIVND (reference sequence). CDR3 nucleotides: TGTGCCAGTAGTACCCGCGGGGCAGGCACAGATACGCAGTATTTT. This sequence encodes CASSTRGAGTDTQYF.

This chain uses TRBV2 with TRBJ1-5; D may be TRBD1 (5 bases). The ends were cut back, 5 bases at V and 5 bases at J, with 10 bases in the middle. Germline CDR1 is SNHLY and CDR2 is FYNNEI. The CDR3 contains 13 residues. CDR3 DNA: TGTGCCAGCAGTAGACAGAAAGATCAGCCCCAGCATTTT. Amino acid sequence: CASSRQKDQPQHF. Full variable domain (missing parts from reference TRBV2 and TRBJ1-5): EPEVTQTPSHQVTQMGQEVILRCVPISNHLYFYWYRQILGQKVEFLVSFYNNEISEKSEIFDDQFSVERPDGSNFTLKIRSTKLEDSAMYFCASSRQKDQPQHFGDGTRLSIL.

The CDR3 DNA sequence: TGTGCCAGCAGTTCGACAGGGGGCGCGGGCGGCTACACCTTC. Protein: CASSSTGGAGGYTF. The chain combines TRBV2 with TRBJ1-2; 10 bases align to TRBD1. After removal of 5 bases from V and 8 bases from J, the junction contained 8 bases not matched to a gene. The CDR3 covers 14 residues. CDR1 SNHLY and CDR2 FYNNEI come from the germline V gene. The full variable domain, completed using reference TRBV2 and TRBJ1-2, is EPEVTQTPSHQVTQMGQEVILRCVPISNHLYFYWYRQILGQKVEFLVSFYNNEISEKSEIFDDQFSVERPDGSNFTLKIRSTKLEDSAMYFCASSSTGGAGGYTFGSGTRLTVV.

This chain's CDR3 is CASSWGSSGTDTQYF. Written as DNA, the CDR3 is TGCGCCAGCAGCTGGGGGAGTAGCGGGACGGATACGCAGTATTTT. This chain joins TRBV5-1 and TRBJ2-3; 8 bases line up with TRBD2. This CDR3 is 15 amino acids long. Germline V gives CDR1 SGHRS, CDR2 YFSETQ. Trimming took 3 bases from V and 6 from J; bases not matched to a gene: 9.

The rearrangement joins TRBV5-4 to TRBJ1-2, with D maybe TRBD1 (5 bases). This CDR3 has 14 amino acids. V was shortened by 3 bases and J by 3 bases, with 12 bases between the two germline ends. Germline lookup yields CDR1 SGHNT and CDR2 YYREEE (reference sequence). DNA for the CDR3: TGTGCCAGCAGCTGGAACCGCAGGGACTATGGCTACACCTTC. Amino acid sequence: CASSWNRRDYGYTF.

The chain carries TRBV19 and TRBJ1-1; TRBD1 is a possible D gene (6 bases). Trimming cost V 7 bases and J 0 bases, with 21 bases left between them. The CDR3 contains 17 residues. Germline V gives CDR1 LNHDA, CDR2 SQIVND (reference sequence). CDR3 residues: CASTPDLTGWLNTEAFF. CDR3 DNA sequence: TGTGCCAGTACCCCAGACCTGACAGGTTGGCTGAACACTGAAGCTTTCTTT.

The chain is built from TRBV7-2 and TRBJ2-1, with 7 bases fitting TRBD2. From germline, CDR1 is SGHTA and CDR2 FQGNSA. The trim removed 1 base at V and 6 bases at J, leaving 9 bases unmatched. This CDR3 is built from 16 residues. CDR3 DNA: TGTGCCAGCAGCTTAGGAATCGGGAGGTCATCCAATGAGCAGTTCTTC. Protein: CASSLGIGRSSNEQFF.

The chain employs TRBV28 and TRBJ1-3; 8 bases match TRBD1. Trimming took 3 bases from V and 3 from J; bases not matched to a gene: 13. This CDR3 is 18 amino acids long. Germline V CDR1 and CDR2: MDHEN, SYDVKM. The CDR3 coding sequence is TGTGCCAGCAGTTTGGGCCCCCCTGACAGGGGATATGGAAACACCATATATTTT. Translated, it gives CASSLGPPDRGYGNTIYF.

V and J are TRBV28 and TRBJ2-7; TRBD2 is a possible D gene (6 bases). The ends were cut back, 11 bases at V and 3 bases at J, with 17 bases in the middle. The CDR3 contains 13 residues. Germline-derived CDR1 and CDR2 are MDHEN and SYDVKM. The CDR3 reads CAGNGDSRYEQYF. The CDR3 DNA sequence: TGTGCCGGCAATGGGGACTCCCGCTACGAGCAGTACTTC.

The chain employs TRBV19 and TRBJ1-1, with 11 positions matching TRBD1. The V gene end was trimmed by 4 bases and the J gene end by 4 bases; junction bases not matched to a gene: 5. This CDR3 spans 15 amino acids. Germline V gives CDR1 LNHDA, CDR2 SQIVND (reference sequence). This CDR3 reads CASSKDRGQGTEAFF. The CDR3 DNA reads as TGTGCCAGTAGTAAGGACAGGGGGCAGGGCACTGAAGCTTTCTTT.

The J gene is TRBJ2-1, the V gene TRBV7-9; D unclear. The V gene's germline CDR1 is SEHNR and CDR2 FQNEAQ (reference sequence). The germline V and J ends were trimmed by 5 bases and 6 bases, with 8 bases remaining between them. This CDR3 is built from 12 residues. The CDR3 coding sequence is TGTGCCAGCAGCCATCAGGTCAATGAGCAGTTCTTC. It is translated as CASSHQVNEQFF.

This chain connects TRBV27 to TRBJ1-4, with D unclear. V lost 6 bases and J 8 bases, leaving 7 bases between the germline ends. The CDR3 spans 11 residues. Germline V gives CDR1 MNHEY, CDR2 SMNVEV (reference sequence). The CDR3 nucleotides are TGTGCCAGCAGATCGAGGGAAAAACTGTTTTTT. It is translated as CASRSREKLFF.